The 27 T cell receptor beta chains given below trace back to one sample, sequenced in a study of shared clonotypes between healthy human individuals. Naivety among CD8 cells was defined by CD45RO negativity and positive CCR7 selection, thereby excluding terminally differentiated effector memory CD45RA+ cells. The table came from immunoSEQ multiplex PCR; TCRdb's copy has only in-frame clones and leaves some out. The sample includes roughly 2,000,000 clones, approximately 94% of them seen just once. Material for sequencing was naive CD8+ T cells sorted from blood. The receptors were sampled from a young man in good health.

This chain uses TRBV28 with TRBJ2-7; D is perhaps TRBD2 (5 bases). Trimming took 6 bases from V and 0 from J, leaving 12 bases between them. Germline assignment: CDR1 MDHEN and CDR2 SYDVKM. This CDR3 region has 14 residues. CDR3 sequence reads: CASREGSLSYEQYF. The CDR3 region has the DNA TGTGCCAGCAGAGAGGGTTCACTCTCCTACGAGCAGTACTTC.

The chain joins TRBV9 to TRBJ1-6; 7 bases agree with TRBD1. CDR3 length: 13 residues. From germline, CDR1 is SGDLS and CDR2 YYNGEE. Trimming removed 4 bases from V and 10 bases from J; junction bases left unmatched: 5. CDR3: CASSSPGGSPLHF. DNA of the CDR3: TGTGCCAGCAGCTCACCAGGGGGATCACCCCTCCACTTT.

The V call is TRBV7-3, the J call TRBJ2-7, with D possibly matching TRBD1 (6 bases). CDR1 and CDR2 from the germline V gene are SGHTA and FQGTGA. Trimming stripped 5 bases from V and 3 bases from J, with 14 bases between. CDR3 length equals 14 residues. CDR3 DNA sequence: TGTGCCAGCAGCGTATATACAGGGATCTACGAGCAGTACTTC. Residues: CASSVYTGIYEQYF.

The chain is built from TRBV15 and TRBJ2-3, with 8 bases that match TRBD2. After removal of 5 bases from V and 6 bases from J, the junction contained 13 bases not matched to a gene. The length of the CDR3 is 16 residues. Per the germline V gene, CDR1 is LNHNV and CDR2 is YYDKDF (reference sequence). For the CDR3, the DNA is TGTGCCACCAGCCCCACCCGGAGCGGGGGCAGGGATACGCAGTATTTT. Its protein product is CATSPTRSGGRDTQYF.

The rearrangement uses TRBV19 and TRBJ2-1, with D perhaps matching TRBD1 (5 bases). The CDR3 consists of 14 residues. Germline V lookup: CDR1 LNHDA, CDR2 SQIVND (reference sequence). With 4 bases removed from V and 4 bases from J, the gap between germline ends came to 11 bases. CDR3 residues: CASSSRAAYNEQFF. CDR3 nucleotides: TGTGCCAGTAGTAGCAGGGCGGCATACAATGAGCAGTTCTTC.

The CDR3 region has the DNA TGTGCCAGCAGCCCTTACACAGGGGGCCCAGAGACCCAGTACTTC. It specifies CASSPYTGGPETQYF. V gene TRBV6-7 combines with J gene TRBJ2-5; 9 nucleotides line up with TRBD1. TRBV6-7 is given ORF status, its function remaining uncertain. The CDR3 length is 15 residues. The junction had 9 bases not matched to a gene; V was cut back by 6 bases and J by 4 bases.

The J gene is TRBJ2-7, the V gene TRBV5-5; D is perhaps TRBD1 (5 bases). Germline values: CDR1 SGHKS, CDR2 YYEKEE (reference sequence). Trimming removed 2 bases from V and 1 base from J, with 13 bases in between. The CDR3 has 15 residues. The CDR3 DNA reads as TGTGCCAGCAGCTTAGGGCCAGACAGTTCCTACGAGCAGTACTTC. Encoded protein: CASSLGPDSSYEQYF. The complete variable domain, with remaining parts taken from reference TRBV5-5 and TRBJ2-7, reads DAGVTQSPTHLIKTRGQQVTLRCSPISGHKSVSWYQQVLGQGPQFIFQYYEKEERGRGNFPDRFSARQFPNYSSELNVNALLLGDSALYLCASSLGPDSSYEQYFGPGTRLTVT.

V gene TRBV2 combines with J gene TRBJ2-1; 10 positions match TRBD2. The ends lost 3 bases at V and 2 bases at J; junction bases unmatched: 4. The germline CDR1 and CDR2 sequences are SNHLY and FYNNEI. The length of the CDR3 is 16 residues. As DNA, the CDR3 is TGTGCCAGCAGTGAGCTGACTAGCGGGCCCTACAATGAGCAGTTCTTC. Encoded protein: CASSELTSGPYNEQFF.

The J gene is TRBJ1-3, the V gene TRBV14; no clear D. CDR1 SGHDN and CDR2 FVKESK come from the germline V gene. The CDR3 consists of 15 residues. Trimming stripped 3 bases from V and 3 bases from J, with 12 bases between. The DNA for the CDR3 is TGTGCCAGCAGCCACATACAGAGAAGTGGAAACACCATATATTTT. The encoded protein is CASSHIQRSGNTIYF.

This clone has a single count. The chain uses TRBV13 and TRBJ1-6; D not certain. This CDR3 is built from 16 residues. CDR1 is PRHDT and CDR2 is FYEKMQ in the germline V gene (reference sequence). V was pared by 3 bases and J by 4 bases, with 13 bases between. CDR3 nucleotides: TGTGCCAGCAGCTTCGGTGACTTAGAATATAATTCACCCCTCCACTTT. It is translated as CASSFGDLEYNSPLHF.

This chain uses TRBV7-4 with TRBJ1-6; TRBD1 might be the D (5 bases). Looked up from germline, CDR1 is SGHVT and CDR2 is SQSDAQ. V was pared by 1 base and J by 7 bases, with 14 bases between. The CDR3 totals 16 residues. The CDR3 spells CASSLGGWGDNSPLHF. The CDR3 nucleotides are TGTGCCAGCAGCTTAGGCGGATGGGGGGACAATTCACCCCTCCACTTT.

The chain has TRBV4-3 and TRBJ2-7; TRBD2 agrees at 13 bases. From germline, CDR1 is LGHNA and CDR2 YSLEER. With V trimmed by 4 bases and J by 4 bases, 7 bases remained unmatched. The CDR3 extends over 16 amino acids. The CDR3 DNA follows: TGCGCCAGCAGCCTAACCGGGACTAGCGGGACATACGAGCAGTACTTC. It translates to CASSLTGTSGTYEQYF.

This clone was seen a few times. The same CDR3 is also encoded by other DNA sequences in this sample. The CDR3 here is CASSLRGGYEQYF. The CDR3 DNA follows: TGTGCCAGCAGCTTAAGAGGGGGCTACGAGCAGTACTTC. The chain joins TRBV11-3 to TRBJ2-7, with D possibly being TRBD1 (6 bases). This CDR3 is built from 13 residues. CDR1 is SGHNT, CDR2 YENEEA, per germline. Trimming took off 2 bases at V and 3 bases at J, with 8 bases between the two ends. Full variable domain (rest looked up from reference TRBV11-3 and TRBJ2-7): EAGVVQSPRYKIIEKKQPVAFWCNPISGHNTLYWYLQNLGQGPELLIRYENEEAVDDSQLPKDRFSAERLKGVDSTLKIQPAELGDSAVYLCASSLRGGYEQYFGPGTRLTVT.

This clone was counted a few times. Other DNA sequences in the same sample also yield this CDR3. The rearrangement joins TRBV11-2 to TRBJ1-2, with 10 nucleotides matching TRBD1. Losses at the gene ends were 5 bases for V and 4 bases for J; bases not matched to a gene: 4. CDR3 length: 14 residues. Germline-derived CDR1 and CDR2 are SGHAT and FQNNGV. CDR3 residues: CASSPGQGSYGYTF. The CDR3 coding sequence is TGTGCCAGCAGCCCGGGACAGGGGAGCTATGGCTACACCTTC.

V and J are TRBV14 and TRBJ2-2; tentative D call: TRBD1 (6 bases). Germline V gives CDR1 SGHDN, CDR2 FVKESK. V was trimmed by 5 bases and J by 4 bases, leaving 11 bases between them. CDR3 length: 14 amino acids. The CDR3 is CASSTYRATGELFF. CDR3 nucleotides: TGTGCCAGCAGCACATACAGGGCCACCGGGGAGCTGTTTTTT.

J is TRBJ2-7 and V is TRBV9; no clear D. This CDR3 is 14 amino acids long. Germline assignment: CDR1 SGDLS and CDR2 YYNGEE. Trimming took off 0 bases at V and 6 bases at J, with 13 bases between the two ends. The CDR3 DNA is TGTGCCAGCAGCGTAGAATATGAGTGGGGCGAGCAGTACTTC. Translation: CASSVEYEWGEQYF.

This clone was seen just once. The chain recombines TRBV13 with TRBJ2-1, with D unclear. Trimming pared 4 bases from V and 6 bases from J, leaving 10 bases between. Germline V gene sequence: CDR1 PRHDT, CDR2 FYEKMQ (reference sequence). The length of the CDR3 is 13 residues. CDR3 protein: CASSSSNPNEQFF. The DNA for the CDR3 is TGTGCCAGCAGCTCCTCCAATCCCAATGAGCAGTTCTTC.

In its sample, this clone was seen a few times. The rearrangement joins TRBV9 to TRBJ1-2; D not resolved. The CDR3 totals 15 residues. Germline lookup yields CDR1 SGDLS and CDR2 YYNGEE. V was trimmed by 1 base and J by 2 bases, leaving 12 bases between them. The CDR3 coding sequence is TGTGCCAGCAGCGTAATCCCCGGGCCAAACTATGGCTACACCTTC. Residues: CASSVIPGPNYGYTF.

Comments on this clone: Additional DNA sequences in this sample encode the identical CDR3. The J gene is TRBJ1-1, the V gene TRBV6-5, with D hard to call. The V end was cut by 2 bases, the J end by 8 bases, with 6 bases between. This CDR3 has 11 residues. Germline V CDR1 and CDR2: MNHEY, SVGAGI. In DNA, the CDR3 is TGTGCCAGCAGTTACGGCAGGGAAGCTTTCTTT. Its protein product is CASSYGREAFF.

V gene TRBV9 combines with J gene TRBJ1-1, with D unresolved. V was trimmed by 4 bases and J by 0 bases, leaving 4 bases between them. The CDR3 is 12 residues long. Germline V gives CDR1 SGDLS, CDR2 YYNGEE. The CDR3 region is CASSQLNTEAFF. The DNA for the CDR3 is TGTGCCAGCAGCCAGCTGAACACTGAAGCTTTCTTT.

The J gene is TRBJ2-5, the V gene TRBV7-9; D gene ambiguous. CDR3 size: 14 residues. Germline values: CDR1 SEHNR, CDR2 FQNEAQ (reference sequence). V was pared by 3 bases and J by 1 base, with 9 bases between. CDR3 in DNA: TGTGCCAGCAGCTTCAAGGATGCCCAAGAGACCCAGTACTTC. Translated: CASSFKDAQETQYF.

This chain joins TRBV5-8 and TRBJ2-1; D is unresolved. Germline V gene sequence: CDR1 SGHTS, CDR2 YDEGEE. CDR3 length: 14 residues. V lost 4 bases to trimming and J lost 0 bases, with 8 bases between them. CDR3 region: CASSPGNSYNEQFF. The CDR3 nucleotides are TGTGCCAGCAGCCCGGGCAACTCCTACAATGAGCAGTTCTTC.

Remarks on this clone: The junction departs from the called germline gene at one end, perhaps through a read error. The chain couples TRBV7-7 to TRBJ2-7; D perhaps matches TRBD2 (6 bases). Germline values: CDR1 SSHAT, CDR2 FNYEAQ (reference sequence). This CDR3 is 13 amino acids long. The CDR3 nucleotides are TGTGCTAGCAGCTTAGCGGAGGCTTACGAGCAGTACTTC. Protein product: CASSLAEAYEQYF.

V is TRBV7-9 and J is TRBJ2-5; TRBD2 might be the D (6 bases). Looked up from germline, CDR1 is SEHNR and CDR2 is FQNEAQ (reference sequence). The CDR3 has 13 residues. With 8 bases removed from V and 7 bases from J, the gap between germline ends came to 17 bases. CDR3 sequence reads: CASFSAGNGTQYF. In nucleotides, the CDR3 is TGTGCCAGCTTCAGTGCGGGGAACGGGACCCAGTACTTC.

The CDR3 protein is CASLPPRGGGTDTQYF. CDR3 sequence (DNA): TGTGCCAGTCTCCCCCCCAGGGGCGGAGGCACAGATACGCAGTATTTT. The rearrangement joins TRBV7-9 to TRBJ2-3; maybe TRBD1 (6 bases). This CDR3 contains 16 residues. CDR1 and CDR2 from the germline V gene are SEHNR and FQNEAQ (reference sequence). V lost 9 bases and J lost 1, with 20 bases in between. The variable domain in full, with the rest retrieved from reference TRBV7-9 and TRBJ2-3, is DTGVSQNPRHKITKRGQNVTFRCDPISEHNRLYWYRQTLGQGPEFLTYFQNEAQLEKSRLLSDRFSAERPKGSFSTLEIQRTEQGDSAMYLCASLPPRGGGTDTQYFGPGTRLTVL.

The CDR3 is CASSPRGSDSYEQYF. The CDR3 bases are TGTGCCAGCTCACCCCGGGGTAGCGACTCCTACGAGCAGTACTTC. This sequence joins TRBV18 and TRBJ2-7; maybe TRBD2 (5 bases). Germline V gene sequence: CDR1 KGHSH, CDR2 LQKENI. Trimming stripped 3 bases from V and 0 bases from J, with 12 bases between. This CDR3 is 15 amino acids long.

In its sample, this clone was seen once. The chain combines TRBV19 with TRBJ2-5, with TRBD1 matching over 8 bases. The V gene end was trimmed by 6 bases and the J gene end by 7 bases; junction bases not matched to a gene: 7. Germline lookup yields CDR1 LNHDA and CDR2 SQIVND (reference sequence). The CDR3 runs 13 residues. In DNA, the CDR3 is TGTGCCAGTAGGGGGACAGGCCGCTTGACCCAGTACTTC. As protein: CASRGTGRLTQYF.